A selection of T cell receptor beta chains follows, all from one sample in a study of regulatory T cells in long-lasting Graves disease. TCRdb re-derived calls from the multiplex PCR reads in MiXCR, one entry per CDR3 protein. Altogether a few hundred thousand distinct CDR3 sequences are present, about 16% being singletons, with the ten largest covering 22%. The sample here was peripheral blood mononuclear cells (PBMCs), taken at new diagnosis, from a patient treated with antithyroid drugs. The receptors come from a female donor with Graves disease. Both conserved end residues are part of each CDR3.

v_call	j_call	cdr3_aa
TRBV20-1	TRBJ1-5	CSARMGWVGNQPQHF
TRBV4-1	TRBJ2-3	CASSQGRDRGSTDTQYF
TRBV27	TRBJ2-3	CASSPFRADTQYF
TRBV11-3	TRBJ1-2	CASSSPGQVYGYTF
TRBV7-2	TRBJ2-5	CASSLTGGTQYF
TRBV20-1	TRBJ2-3	CSARSRTGLAGPDTQCF
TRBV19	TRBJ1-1	CASSVQTMNTEAFF
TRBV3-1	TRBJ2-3	CASSLGTSPDTQYF
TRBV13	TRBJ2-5	CASSPGRRVETQYF
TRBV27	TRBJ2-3	CASSSSSGTRKDTQYF
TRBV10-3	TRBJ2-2	CASEIASTGELFF
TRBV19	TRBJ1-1	CASSARGGAFTEAFF
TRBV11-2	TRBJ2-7	CASQKTGTGQYEQYF
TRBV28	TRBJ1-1	CASSLFTGRTEAFF
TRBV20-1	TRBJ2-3	CSARVRKGAGHTDTQYF
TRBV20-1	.	CSAVFLGEQYF
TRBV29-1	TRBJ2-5	CSEQTEEETQYF
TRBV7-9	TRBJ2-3	CASSTRTSASDTQYF
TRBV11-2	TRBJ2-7	CASSFSRDYQYEQYF
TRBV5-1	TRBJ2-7	CASSYSVPSYEQYF
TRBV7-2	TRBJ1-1	CASSSPPGRGGDTEAFF
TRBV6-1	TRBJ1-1	CASSETGKRGAAFF
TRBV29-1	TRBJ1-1	CSVSTLTVNTEAFF
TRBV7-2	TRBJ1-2	CASSEETGRTGGDYGYTF
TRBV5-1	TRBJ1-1	CASSLSPNMNTEAFF
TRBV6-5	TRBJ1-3	CASSYSTISGNTIYF
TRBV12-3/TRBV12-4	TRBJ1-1	CASMAQGDTEAFF
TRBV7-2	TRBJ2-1	CASSATAGLGNEQFF
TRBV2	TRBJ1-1	CASSEIWGWGTEAFF